This T cell receptor (beta chain) was captured by sequencing in a study of blood T cell repertoires in COVID-19. About the study: PBMCs, B-cell-depleted T cells, or T cells provided the cDNA or gDNA that made up the material.

The assay was immunoSEQ multiplex PCR, and TCRdb's table has in-frame clones only and misses some. Counted here are 120,000 or so clones, roughly 84% occurring once; the ten biggest clones make up roughly an eighth. Germline lookup yields CDR1 DFQATT and CDR2 SNEGSKA (reference sequence). This CDR3 has 14 residues. Trimming cost V 3 bases and J 4 bases, with 14 bases left between them. The chain uses TRBV20-1 and TRBJ2-3; D call uncertain. The sample was peripheral blood. The receptor was derived from a woman aged 25 to 45 who had recovered from COVID-19. CDR3 in DNA: TGCAGTGCTAGTACCTCCTCCCGGGCAGATACGCAGTATTTT. This sequence encodes CSASTSSRADTQYF.